Following are 16 T cell receptor beta chains from one sample sequenced in a study of T-cell memory formation after mild COVID-19. Using its own MiXCR run on the 5' RACE reads, TCRdb lists one record per CDR3 protein. The table shows over 350,000 distinct CDR3 sequences, with 20% to 25% occurring only once. The sequenced sample consisted of PBMCs or a T cell subset sorted from them (not recorded which). The receptor source for this set is an adult woman who had mild COVID-19 (a few samples of this study predate the infection). Cell type and time point are not known.

The V and J genes are TRBV19 and TRBJ1-5, with a possible D match to TRBD1 (5 bases). This CDR3 region has 15 residues. Trimming stripped 6 bases from V and 2 bases from J, with 14 bases between. Germline CDR1 reads LNHDA; CDR2 reads SQIVND (reference sequence). This CDR3 reads CASSTRTRGNQPQHF. The CDR3 coding sequence is TGTGCCAGTAGCACTAGGACAAGGGGCAATCAGCCCCAGCATTTT.

The rearrangement joins TRBV30 to TRBJ2-1; a weak D match, TRBD2 (7 bases). Germline CDR1 reads GTSNPN; CDR2 reads SVGIG (reference sequence). The CDR3 length is 15 residues. Trimming cost V 1 base and J 2 bases, with 12 bases left between them. CDR3: CAWSAAGAAYNEQFF. The CDR3 coding sequence is TGTGCCTGGAGTGCGGCGGGGGCCGCCTACAATGAGCAGTTCTTC.

V usage is TRBV3-1 and J usage is TRBJ2-5, with 13 nucleotides matching TRBD2. Looked up from germline, CDR1 is LGHDT and CDR2 is YNNKEL (reference sequence). This CDR3 has 19 amino acids. With V trimmed by 0 bases and J by 4 bases, 11 bases remained unmatched. The CDR3 region is CASSQEYGLAGEVRETQYF. The CDR3 DNA reads TGTGCCAGCAGCCAAGAGTACGGACTAGCGGGAGAGGTCAGAGAGACCCAGTACTTC.

The rearrangement uses TRBV20-1 and TRBJ2-2; D gene uncertain. The CDR3 sequence is 13 residues long. Between the trimmed V and J ends, which lost 6 bases and 5 bases, there was a span of 13 bases. Germline V lookup: CDR1 DFQATT, CDR2 SNEGSKA (reference sequence). CDR3 coding DNA: TGCAGTGCCTTCAAATCGCAGACCGGGGAGCTGTTTTTT. It codes for CSAFKSQTGELFF.

DNA of the CDR3: TGCGCCAGCAGGAACTCTAGCGGGGACACCGGGGAGCTGTTTTTT. Amino acids: CASRNSSGDTGELFF. The chain combines TRBV5-1 with TRBJ2-2, with 9 bases matching TRBD2. The junction had 5 bases not matched to a gene; V was cut back by 5 bases and J by 3 bases. Germline loops: CDR1 SGHRS, CDR2 YFSETQ. This CDR3 spans 15 amino acids.

The chain carries TRBV2 and TRBJ2-7, with TRBD1 matching over 12 bases. This CDR3 region has 17 residues. The germline CDR1 and CDR2 sequences are SNHLY and FYNNEI. Trimming removed 7 bases from V and 4 bases from J; junction bases left unmatched: 14. The CDR3 sequence: CASTSGTGGARNYEQYF. CDR3 coding DNA: TGTGCCAGCACTTCCGGGACAGGGGGCGCCCGGAATTACGAGCAGTACTTC.

This clonotype was seen only a few times. The V and J genes are TRBV7-2 and TRBJ2-5, with 8 bases matching TRBD1. The CDR3 totals 15 residues. Trimming removed 4 bases from V and 1 base from J; junction bases left unmatched: 5. Germline CDR1 reads SGHTA; CDR2 reads FQGNSA. The CDR3 sequence is CASSSYRGVQETQYF. The CDR3 DNA reads TGTGCCAGCAGCTCCTACAGGGGGGTCCAAGAGACCCAGTACTTC.

Only a few counts were recorded for this clonotype. The rearrangement uses TRBV29-1 and TRBJ2-2; possibly TRBD1 or TRBD2 for D (5 bases each). Trimming took 6 bases from V and 2 from J, leaving 13 bases between them. CDR3 length: 14 residues. Germline-derived CDR1 and CDR2 are SQVTM and ANQGSEA. The CDR3 DNA reads TGCAGCGTACCGGGACCGATCAACACCGGGGAGCTGTTTTTT. This encodes CSVPGPINTGELFF.

The chain has TRBV4-1 and TRBJ2-7; 7 bases line up with TRBD1. The CDR3 has 17 amino acids. CDR1 and CDR2 (germline): MGHRA, YSYEKL. V was clipped by 0 bases and J by 1 base; unmatched bases: 9. The CDR3 spells CASSQDRARGRSYEQYF. Written as DNA, the CDR3 is TGCGCCAGCAGCCAAGATCGGGCTAGGGGGCGTTCCTACGAGCAGTACTTC.

The rearrangement joins TRBV12-3 or TRBV12-4 to TRBJ2-2; TRBD2 is a possible D gene (6 bases). V was trimmed by 6 bases and J by 4 bases, leaving 9 bases between them. This CDR3 contains 13 residues. The CDR3 protein is CASSRGITGELFF. CDR3 sequence (DNA): TGTGCCAGCAGCCGGGGGATCACCGGGGAGCTGTTTTTT.

The sample holds a few counts of this clonotype. The chain links TRBV12-3 or TRBV12-4 to TRBJ2-3, with D perhaps TRBD1 (5 bases). Trimming stripped 7 bases from V and 4 bases from J, with 15 bases between. The CDR3 has 14 residues. The CDR3 region has the DNA TGTGCCAGCATTCCCTACCGACAGTCAGATACGCAGTATTTT. Translating it yields CASIPYRQSDTQYF.

Only a few counts were recorded for this clonotype. The rearrangement links TRBV11-2 to TRBJ2-4; D ambiguous. The CDR3 extends over 15 amino acids. V lost 5 bases and J 5 bases, leaving 16 bases between the germline ends. CDR1 and CDR2 from the germline V gene are SGHAT and FQNNGV. CDR3 sequence reads: CASSLHAFGQNIQYF. The CDR3 bases are TGTGCCAGCAGCCTCCACGCTTTCGGGCAAAACATTCAGTACTTC.

This clonotype was observed a few times. The rearrangement joins TRBV12-3 or TRBV12-4 to TRBJ2-1; no clear D. V dropped 6 bases and J dropped 3 bases, with 15 bases sitting between them. The CDR3 consists of 15 residues. CDR3 sequence reads: CASSHSDTNYNEQFF. Written as DNA, the CDR3 is TGTGCCAGCAGCCACAGCGACACCAACTACAATGAGCAGTTCTTC.

The CDR3 sequence is CASSSHGGNYEQYF. CDR3 DNA sequence: TGTGCCAGCAGCTCTCATGGGGGAAACTACGAGCAGTACTTC. The rearrangement joins TRBV7-3 to TRBJ2-7; D may match TRBD1 or TRBD2 (5 bases each). Per germline, CDR1 SGHTA and CDR2 FQGTGA. The V gene lost 4 bases and the J gene lost 3 bases, with 13 bases spanning the gap. CDR3 length equals 14 residues.

This clonotype was observed a few times. The genes are TRBV5-1 and TRBJ2-3, with D hard to call. Per the germline V gene, CDR1 is SGHRS and CDR2 is YFSETQ. The CDR3 runs to 14 residues. V was cut by 7 bases and J by 3 bases, with 15 bases left in between. The CDR3 nucleotides are TGCGCCAGCTGCGGTGTCTACCTTACAGATACGCAGTATTTT. Its translation: CASCGVYLTDTQYF.

CDR3 sequence (DNA): TGTGCCAGCGGTGGGACGGGATGGTCCTACAATGAGCAGTTCTTC. Protein: CASGGTGWSYNEQFF. The chain carries TRBV6-1 and TRBJ2-1; D is possibly TRBD1 or TRBD2 (5 bases each). Trimming shortened V by 8 bases and J by 1 base, and 15 bases separated the two germline ends. In germline, CDR1 is MNHNS, CDR2 SASEGT. The CDR3 has 15 amino acids.